Below, 21 T cell receptor beta chains from the same sample are listed, as sequenced in a study of T cell responses to AZD1222 COVID-19 vaccine. Profiling relied on immunoSEQ multiplex PCR, and the TCRdb table lists in-frame clones only, not all of them. The top ten hold 47% of the sample, which has 78,000 or so clones, around 80% seen once. Sample: peripheral blood, taken 28 days after the second AZD1222 dose. The receptors derive from an adult who received the AZD1222 COVID-19 vaccine.

The rearrangement joins TRBV3-1 (or the pseudogene TRBV3-2) to TRBJ2-5, with TRBD1 matching 8 bases. Germline CDR1 LGHDT, CDR2 YNNKEL (reference sequence). V lost 3 bases to trimming and J lost 2 bases; unmatched junction nucleotides: 8. The CDR3 length is 16 residues. Written as DNA, the CDR3 is TGTGCCAGCAGCCACCAAGACAGGGGAGCTCAAGAGACCCAGTACTTC. It codes for CASSHQDRGAQETQYF.

This clone was seen a handful of times. The V gene is TRBV19, the J gene TRBJ2-5, with 10 bases lining up with TRBD2. J lost 7 bases, V lost 4 bases, and 6 bases had no gene match. The CDR3 has 14 amino acids. Germline CDR1 and CDR2: LNHDA and SQIVND (reference sequence). In nucleotides, the CDR3 is TGTGCCAGTAGTACGAGCGGGGGGGCGGTGACCCAGTACTTC. The encoded protein is CASSTSGGAVTQYF. The variable domain in full, completed from reference TRBV19 and TRBJ2-5, reads DGGITQSPKYLFRKEGQNVTLSCEQNLNHDAMYWYRQDPGQGLRLIYYSQIVNDFQKGDIAEGYSVSREKKESFPLTVTSAQKNPTAFYLCASSTSGGAVTQYFGPGTRLLVL.

The J gene is TRBJ2-5, the V gene TRBV11-3; D gene uncertain. Trimming removed 2 bases at V and 0 bases at J, with 7 bases between. Per germline, CDR1 SGHNT and CDR2 YENEEA. The CDR3 is 14 amino acids. CDR3: CASSLNGDQETQYF. DNA for the CDR3: TGTGCCAGCAGCTTAAACGGCGACCAAGAGACCCAGTACTTC.

This chain joins TRBV19 and TRBJ2-3, with unresolved D. V was trimmed by 3 bases and J by 3 bases, leaving 16 bases between them. From germline, CDR1 is LNHDA and CDR2 SQIVND (reference sequence). This CDR3 spans 16 amino acids. The DNA of the CDR3 is TGTGCCAGTAGTATCCCTCGGGCTGGATGGACAGATACGCAGTATTTT. Its translation is CASSIPRAGWTDTQYF.

This clone has just a few counts. The chain employs TRBV6-6 and TRBJ1-4; 11 bases line up with TRBD1. V lost 5 bases and J lost 7; bases outside the gene matches: 9. The CDR3 is made up of 16 amino acids. Germline-derived CDR1 and CDR2 are MNHNY and SVGAGI (reference sequence). CDR3 in DNA: TGTGCCAGCAGTCGAACCGGGACAGGGGGTTTTGAAAAACTGTTTTTT. This codes for CASSRTGTGGFEKLFF.

The sample holds a few counts of this clone. This rearrangement joins TRBV15 to TRBJ2-1; 15 bases match TRBD2. V shed 0 bases and J 7 bases; nucleotides not matched to a gene: 10. CDR1 is LNHNV, CDR2 YYDKDF, per germline (reference sequence). This CDR3 comprises 19 residues. The CDR3 coding sequence is TGTGCCACCAGCAGAGATTCCCCGGGACTAGCGGGGGGCCGTAATGAGCAGTTCTTC. Residues: CATSRDSPGLAGGRNEQFF.

The chain carries TRBV28 and TRBJ1-2, with D perhaps TRBD1 (5 bases). Germline assignment: CDR1 MDHEN and CDR2 SYDVKM. V was cut by 6 bases and J by 4 bases, with 15 bases left in between. The CDR3 covers 14 residues. The CDR3 reads CASSPMWQGYGYTF. Written as DNA, the CDR3 is TGTGCCAGCAGCCCTATGTGGCAGGGCTATGGCTACACCTTC.

This clone has a handful of counts. J is TRBJ2-5 and V is TRBV24-1; D is uncertain. From germline, CDR1 is KGHDR and CDR2 SFDVKD. Trimming shortened V by 4 bases and J by 4 bases, and 6 bases separated the two germline ends. The CDR3 length is 12 residues. CDR3 residues: CATSDPVETQYF. Here the CDR3 DNA reads TGTGCCACCAGTGACCCCGTAGAGACCCAGTACTTC.

The chain uses TRBV7-6 and TRBJ2-7; TRBD1 might be the D (5 bases). Germline assignment: CDR1 SGHVS and CDR2 FNYEAQ. This CDR3 spans 14 amino acids. Trimming removed 0 bases from V and 4 bases from J, with 10 bases in between. The CDR3 reads CASSLAGPAYEQYF. The CDR3 bases are TGTGCCAGCAGCTTAGCGGGGCCCGCTTACGAGCAGTACTTC.

The chain joins TRBV30 to TRBJ2-3; D perhaps matches TRBD1 (5 bases). The germline V gene has CDR1 GTSNPN and CDR2 SVGIG (reference sequence). The CDR3 is 15 residues long. V was pared by 2 bases and J by 5 bases, with 17 bases between. CDR3 sequence (DNA): TGTGCCTGGAGTCGCCCCAGGGCTGTCCGAGATACGCAGTATTTT. Its protein product is CAWSRPRAVRDTQYF.

V usage is TRBV29-1 and J usage is TRBJ2-7; 9 nucleotides match TRBD2. The trim removed 7 bases at V and 6 bases at J, leaving 7 bases unmatched. The CDR3 has 12 residues. Germline V gene sequence: CDR1 SQVTM, CDR2 ANQGSEA. CDR3: CSAGAGGGEQYF. CDR3 in DNA: TGCAGCGCTGGAGCGGGGGGCGGCGAGCAGTACTTC.

This chain joins TRBV20-1 and TRBJ1-1; a possible D gene is TRBD1 (5 bases). Trimming took 3 bases from V and 8 from J, leaving 19 bases between them. The germline V gene encodes CDR1 DFQATT and CDR2 SNEGSKA (reference sequence). The CDR3 length is 14 residues. The CDR3 loop is CSASLAGLSPEAFF. The CDR3 DNA is TGCAGTGCTAGTCTGGCAGGGTTGTCGCCCGAAGCTTTCTTT.

The chain employs TRBV30 and TRBJ2-1; TRBD1 might be the D (6 bases). The CDR3 contains 14 residues. Trimming cost V 3 bases and J 4 bases, with 13 bases left between them. CDR1 is GTSNPN and CDR2 is SVGIG in the germline V gene (reference sequence). CDR3 protein: CAWSRGRGYNEQFF. The CDR3 bases are TGTGCCTGGAGCAGGGGAAGGGGGTACAATGAGCAGTTCTTC. The full variable domain, with the rest looked up from reference TRBV30 and TRBJ2-1, is SQTIHQWPATLVQPVGSPLSLECTVEGTSNPNLYWYRQAAGRGLQLLFYSVGIGQISSEVPQNLSASRPQDRQFILSSKKLLLSDSGFYLCAWSRGRGYNEQFFGPGTRLTVL.

The chain employs TRBV7-8 and TRBJ2-1; TRBD1 agrees at 7 bases. The CDR3 has 16 residues. Losses at the gene ends were 1 base for V and 2 bases for J; bases not matched to a gene: 5. Germline lookup yields CDR1 SGHVS and CDR2 FQNEAQ. CDR3 bases: TGTGCCAGCAGCTTAGTAGGGGGCGCGGCCTACAATGAGCAGTTCTTC. It specifies CASSLVGGAAYNEQFF. Drawing the rest from reference TRBV7-8 and TRBJ2-1, the complete variable domain is GAGVSQSPRYKVAKRGQDVALRCDPISGHVSLFWYQQALGQGPEFLTYFQNEAQLDKSGLPSDRFFAERPEGSVSTLKIQRTQQEDSAVYLCASSLVGGAAYNEQFFGPGTRLTVL.

This clone was detected a few times. V and J are TRBV21-1 and TRBJ2-3. TRBV21-1 is reported as a pseudogene. The CDR3 has 14 amino acids. In nucleotides, the CDR3 is TGTGCCACCAGGGGGGAACCTAGCACAGATACGCAGTATTTT. Its translation: CATRGEPSTDTQYF.

This clone showed up just once. This sequence joins TRBV15 and TRBJ2-6, with D possibly being TRBD2 (7 bases). V lost 5 bases and J lost 2, with 22 bases in between. The germline V gene encodes CDR1 LNHNV and CDR2 YYDKDF (reference sequence). The CDR3 contains 19 residues. The CDR3 DNA is TGTGCCACCAGCCCTCCAGGGGAGGGGGTAAGGGCTGGGGCCAACGTCCTGACTTTC. Its protein product is CATSPPGEGVRAGANVLTF.

This rearrangement joins TRBV4-2 to TRBJ1-1; 8 nucleotides line up with TRBD1. The V gene's germline CDR1 is LGHNA and CDR2 YNFKEQ. V trimming: 1 base; J trimming: 0 bases; junction bases outside the gene matches: 13. The CDR3 has 19 residues. The CDR3 loop is CASSQGIYGTGYLNTEAFF. The CDR3 nucleotides read TGTGCCAGCAGCCAAGGTATTTATGGGACAGGTTATTTGAACACTGAAGCTTTCTTT.

The sample holds one count of this clone. The rearrangement uses TRBV28 and TRBJ2-2, with D unresolved. CDR1 and CDR2 (germline): MDHEN, SYDVKM. The V end was cut by 6 bases, the J end by 7 bases, with 21 bases between. The CDR3 length is 16 residues. CDR3 nucleotide sequence: TGTGCCAGCAGCACATCTACCGGGCCCCCGTTCGGGGAGCTGTTTTTT. Its translation is CASSTSTGPPFGELFF.

The chain couples TRBV28 to TRBJ2-3, with 13 bases fitting TRBD2. J was trimmed by 5 bases and V by 8 bases; bases with no gene match: 10. This CDR3 has 16 amino acids. Germline CDR1 MDHEN, CDR2 SYDVKM. CDR3 in amino acids: CASGSPRTSGRDTQYF. The CDR3 region has the DNA TGTGCCAGCGGATCTCCCCGGACTAGCGGGAGAGATACGCAGTATTTT.

The chain links TRBV27 to TRBJ2-7, with a tentative D call TRBD1 (6 bases). The V end lost 0 bases, the J end lost 3 bases, and 12 bases lay between the germline ends. The CDR3 has 15 amino acids. Germline V gene sequence: CDR1 MNHEY, CDR2 SMNVEV (reference sequence). CDR3 coding DNA: TGTGCCAGCAGTTTATCCTCAGGGGAGATCTACGAGCAGTACTTC. The encoded protein is CASSLSSGEIYEQYF.

About this clone: At one boundary the junction diverges from the germline segment, which might be a read error. CDR3 bases: TGCGCCAGCAACTTGATGGCGGGATCCAACAATGAGCAGTTCTTC. Its translation is CASNLMAGSNNEQFF. The chain couples TRBV5-1 to TRBJ2-1; perhaps TRBD2 as D (6 bases). This CDR3 contains 15 residues. Germline CDR1 is SGHRS and CDR2 is YFSETQ. The full variable domain, in which reference TRBV5-1 and TRBJ2-1 provide the parts outside the CDR3, is KAGVTQTPRYLIKTRGQQVTLSCSPISGHRSVSWYQQTPGQGLQFLFEYFSETQRNKGNFPGRFSGRQFSNSRSEMNVSTLELGDSALYLCASNLMAGSNNEQFFGPGTRLTVL.